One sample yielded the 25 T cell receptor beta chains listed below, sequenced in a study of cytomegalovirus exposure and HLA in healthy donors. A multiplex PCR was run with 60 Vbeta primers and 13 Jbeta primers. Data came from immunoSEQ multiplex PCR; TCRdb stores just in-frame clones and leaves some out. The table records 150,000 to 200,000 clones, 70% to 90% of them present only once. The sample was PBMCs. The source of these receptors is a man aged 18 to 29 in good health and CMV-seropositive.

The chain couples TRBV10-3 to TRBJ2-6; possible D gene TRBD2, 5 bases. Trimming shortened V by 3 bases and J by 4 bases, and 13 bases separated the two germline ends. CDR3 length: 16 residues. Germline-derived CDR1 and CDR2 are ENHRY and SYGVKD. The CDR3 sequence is CAISELLGLGANVLTF. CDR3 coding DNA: TGTGCCATCAGTGAATTACTAGGGTTGGGGGCCAACGTCCTGACTTTC.

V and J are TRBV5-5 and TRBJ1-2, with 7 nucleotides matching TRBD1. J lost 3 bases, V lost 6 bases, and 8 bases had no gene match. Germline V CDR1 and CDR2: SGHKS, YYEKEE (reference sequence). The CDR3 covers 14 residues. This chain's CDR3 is CASTGWDSDYGYTF. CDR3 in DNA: TGTGCCAGCACCGGGTGGGACAGCGACTATGGCTACACCTTC.

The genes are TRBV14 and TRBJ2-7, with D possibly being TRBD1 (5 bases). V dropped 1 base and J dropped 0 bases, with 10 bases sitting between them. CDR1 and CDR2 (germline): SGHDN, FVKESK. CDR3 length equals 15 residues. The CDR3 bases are TGTGCCAGCAGCCAAGGCAGGGTGAGCTCCTACGAGCAGTACTTC. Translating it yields CASSQGRVSSYEQYF.

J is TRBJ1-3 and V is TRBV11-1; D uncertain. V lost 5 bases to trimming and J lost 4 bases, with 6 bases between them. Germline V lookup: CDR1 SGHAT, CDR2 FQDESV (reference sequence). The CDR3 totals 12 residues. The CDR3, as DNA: TGTGCCAGCAGCCCCGTGGGAAACACCATATATTTT. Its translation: CASSPVGNTIYF.

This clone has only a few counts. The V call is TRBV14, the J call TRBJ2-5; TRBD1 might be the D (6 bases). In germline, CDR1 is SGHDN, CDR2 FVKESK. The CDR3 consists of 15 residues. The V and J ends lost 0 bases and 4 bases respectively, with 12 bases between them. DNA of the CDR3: TGTGCCAGCAGCCAAGACTTAGGACAGATAGAGACCCAGTACTTC. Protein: CASSQDLGQIETQYF.

CDR3 in DNA: TGTGCCAGCAGTTGGGACAGGACAGAGACCCAGTACTTC. It codes for CASSWDRTETQYF. The rearrangement links TRBV25-1 to TRBJ2-5, with 8 bases matching TRBD1. Germline V CDR1 and CDR2: MGHDK, SYGVNS. The CDR3 consists of 13 residues. Unmatched junction bases numbered 3, after V lost 5 bases and J lost 4 bases. Drawing the rest from reference TRBV25-1 and TRBJ2-5, the complete variable domain is EADIYQTPRYLVIGTGKKITLECSQTMGHDKMYWYQQDPGMELHLIHYSYGVNSTEKGDLSSESTVSRIRTEHFPLTLESARPSHTSQYLCASSWDRTETQYFGPGTRLLVL.

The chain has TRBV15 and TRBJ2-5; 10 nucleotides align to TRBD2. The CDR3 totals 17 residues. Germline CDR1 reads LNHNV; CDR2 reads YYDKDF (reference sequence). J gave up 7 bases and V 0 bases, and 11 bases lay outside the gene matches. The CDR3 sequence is CATSRDLGAGGSVTQYF. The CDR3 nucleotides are TGTGCCACCAGCAGAGATCTAGGAGCGGGGGGGTCGGTGACCCAGTACTTC.

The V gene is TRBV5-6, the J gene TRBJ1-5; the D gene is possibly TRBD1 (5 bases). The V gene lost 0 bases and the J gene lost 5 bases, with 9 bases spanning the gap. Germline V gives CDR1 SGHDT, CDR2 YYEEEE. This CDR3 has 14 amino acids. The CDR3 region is CASSLAGGDQPQHF. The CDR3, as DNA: TGTGCCAGCAGCTTGGCCGGGGGGGATCAGCCCCAGCATTTT.

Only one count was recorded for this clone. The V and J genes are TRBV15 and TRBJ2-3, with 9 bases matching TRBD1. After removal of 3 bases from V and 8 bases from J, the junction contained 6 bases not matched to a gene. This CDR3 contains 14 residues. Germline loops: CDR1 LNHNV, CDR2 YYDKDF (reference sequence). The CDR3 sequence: CATSRRGQGSTQYF. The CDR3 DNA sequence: TGTGCCACCAGCAGGCGGGGACAGGGAAGTACGCAGTATTTT.

CDR3 nucleotides: TGTGCCAGCAGACTAGCGGATGGGTACAATGAGCAGTTCTTC. It codes for CASRLADGYNEQFF. The rearrangement links TRBV25-1 to TRBJ2-1, with 8 bases fitting TRBD2. J was trimmed by 4 bases and V by 6 bases; bases with no gene match: 5. The CDR3 length is 14 residues. Germline V CDR1 and CDR2: MGHDK, SYGVNS.

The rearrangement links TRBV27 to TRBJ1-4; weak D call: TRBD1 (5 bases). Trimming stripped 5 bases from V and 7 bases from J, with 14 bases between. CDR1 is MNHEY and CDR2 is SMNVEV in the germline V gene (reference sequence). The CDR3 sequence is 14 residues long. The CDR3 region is CASSAGKGVEKLFF. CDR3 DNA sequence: TGTGCCAGCAGTGCAGGGAAAGGAGTTGAAAAACTGTTTTTT.

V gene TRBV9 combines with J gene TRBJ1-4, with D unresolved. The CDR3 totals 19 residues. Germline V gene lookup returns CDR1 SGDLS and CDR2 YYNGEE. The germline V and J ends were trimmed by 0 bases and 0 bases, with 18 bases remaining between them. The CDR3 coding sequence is TGTGCCAGCAGCGTAGGATCATCCGTACGAACTTCAACTAATGAAAAACTGTTTTTT. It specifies CASSVGSSVRTSTNEKLFF.

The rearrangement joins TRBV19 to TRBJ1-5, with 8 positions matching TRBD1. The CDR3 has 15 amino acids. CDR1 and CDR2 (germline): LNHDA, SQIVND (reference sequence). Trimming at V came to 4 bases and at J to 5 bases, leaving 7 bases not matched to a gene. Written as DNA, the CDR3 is TGTGCCAGTAGTACGACAGGGGCTGGGGATCAGCCCCAGCATTTT. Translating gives CASSTTGAGDQPQHF.

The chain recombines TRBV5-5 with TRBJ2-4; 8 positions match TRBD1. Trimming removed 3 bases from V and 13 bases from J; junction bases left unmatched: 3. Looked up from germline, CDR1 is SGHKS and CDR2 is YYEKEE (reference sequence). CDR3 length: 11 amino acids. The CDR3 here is CASSSDRVQYF. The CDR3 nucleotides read TGTGCCAGCAGCTCGGACAGGGTGCAGTACTTC.

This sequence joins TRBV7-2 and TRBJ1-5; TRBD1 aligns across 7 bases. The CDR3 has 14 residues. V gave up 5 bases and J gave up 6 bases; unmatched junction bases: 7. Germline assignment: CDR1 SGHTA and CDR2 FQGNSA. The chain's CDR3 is CASSTQGNGQPQHF. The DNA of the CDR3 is TGTGCCAGCAGCACACAGGGGAACGGTCAGCCCCAGCATTTT.

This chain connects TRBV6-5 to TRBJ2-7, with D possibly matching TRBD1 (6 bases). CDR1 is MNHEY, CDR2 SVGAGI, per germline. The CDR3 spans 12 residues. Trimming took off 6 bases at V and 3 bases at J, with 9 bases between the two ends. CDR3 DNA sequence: TGTGCCAGCAGCCCCAGGGGCTACGAGCAGTACTTC. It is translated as CASSPRGYEQYF.

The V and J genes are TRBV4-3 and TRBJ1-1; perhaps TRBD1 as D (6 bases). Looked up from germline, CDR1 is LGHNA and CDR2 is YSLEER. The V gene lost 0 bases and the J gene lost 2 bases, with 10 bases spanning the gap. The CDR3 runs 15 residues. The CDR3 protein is CASSQDWDINTEAFF. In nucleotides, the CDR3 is TGCGCCAGCAGCCAAGATTGGGACATCAACACTGAAGCTTTCTTT.

The CDR3 nucleotides read TGTGCCACGCACCGACCGGGTAATGGCTACACCTTC. This codes for CATHRPGNGYTF. The chain links TRBV10-3 to TRBJ1-2; no reliable D call. CDR1 and CDR2 (germline): ENHRY, SYGVKD. This CDR3 region has 12 residues. Trimming stripped 10 bases from V and 6 bases from J, with 15 bases between.

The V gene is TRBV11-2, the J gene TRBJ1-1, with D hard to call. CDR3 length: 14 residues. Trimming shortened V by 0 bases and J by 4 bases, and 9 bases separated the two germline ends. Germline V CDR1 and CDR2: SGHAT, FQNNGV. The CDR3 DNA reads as TGTGCCAGCAGCTTAGAACGGGGTGGCACTGAAGCTTTCTTT. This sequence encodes CASSLERGGTEAFF.

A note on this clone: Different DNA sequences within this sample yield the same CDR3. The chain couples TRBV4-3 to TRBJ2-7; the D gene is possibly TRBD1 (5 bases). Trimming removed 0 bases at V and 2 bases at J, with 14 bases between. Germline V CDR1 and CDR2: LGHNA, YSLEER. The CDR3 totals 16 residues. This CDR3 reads CASSQDQGAGTYEQYF. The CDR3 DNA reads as TGCGCCAGCAGCCAAGATCAAGGGGCAGGGACCTACGAGCAGTACTTC.

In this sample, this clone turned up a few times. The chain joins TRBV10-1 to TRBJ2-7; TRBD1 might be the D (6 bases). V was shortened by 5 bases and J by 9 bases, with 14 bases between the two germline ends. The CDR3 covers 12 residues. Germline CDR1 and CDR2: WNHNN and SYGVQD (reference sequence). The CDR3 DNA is TGCGCCAGCAGTACTGGGGGCGAAAGGCAGTACTTC. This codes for CASSTGGERQYF.

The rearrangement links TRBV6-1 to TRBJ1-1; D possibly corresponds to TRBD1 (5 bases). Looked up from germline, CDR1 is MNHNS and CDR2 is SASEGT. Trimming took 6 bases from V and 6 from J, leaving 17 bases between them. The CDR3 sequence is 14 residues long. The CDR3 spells CASRGTGLNSEAFF. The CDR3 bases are TGTGCCAGCAGGGGGACGGGACTTAATTCTGAAGCTTTCTTT.

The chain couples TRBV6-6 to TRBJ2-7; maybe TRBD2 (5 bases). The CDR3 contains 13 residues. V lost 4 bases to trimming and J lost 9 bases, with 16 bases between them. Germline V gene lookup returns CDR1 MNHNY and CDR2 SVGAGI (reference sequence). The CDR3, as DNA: TGTGCCAGCAGTTCGGACCTGCGGACTGGGCAGTACTTC. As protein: CASSSDLRTGQYF.

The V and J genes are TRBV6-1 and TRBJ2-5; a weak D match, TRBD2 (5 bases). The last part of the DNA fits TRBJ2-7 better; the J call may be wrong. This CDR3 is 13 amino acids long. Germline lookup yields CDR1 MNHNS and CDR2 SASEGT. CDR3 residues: CASSEQRQYEQYF. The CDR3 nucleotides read TGTGCCAGCAGTGAACAGCGGCAATACGAGCAGTACTTC.

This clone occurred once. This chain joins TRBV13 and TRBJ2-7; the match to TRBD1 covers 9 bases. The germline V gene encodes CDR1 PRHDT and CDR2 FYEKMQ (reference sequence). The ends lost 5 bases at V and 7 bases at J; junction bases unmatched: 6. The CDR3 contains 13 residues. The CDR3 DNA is TGTGCCAGCAGCCCGGGACAGGGAGGAGAGCAGTACTTC. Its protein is CASSPGQGGEQYF. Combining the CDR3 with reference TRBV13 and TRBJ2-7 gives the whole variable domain AAGVIQSPRHLIKEKRETATLKCYPIPRHDTVYWYQQGPGQDPQFLISFYEKMQSDKGSIPDRFSAQQFSDYHSELNMSSLELGDSALYFCASSPGQGGEQYFGPGTRLTVT.